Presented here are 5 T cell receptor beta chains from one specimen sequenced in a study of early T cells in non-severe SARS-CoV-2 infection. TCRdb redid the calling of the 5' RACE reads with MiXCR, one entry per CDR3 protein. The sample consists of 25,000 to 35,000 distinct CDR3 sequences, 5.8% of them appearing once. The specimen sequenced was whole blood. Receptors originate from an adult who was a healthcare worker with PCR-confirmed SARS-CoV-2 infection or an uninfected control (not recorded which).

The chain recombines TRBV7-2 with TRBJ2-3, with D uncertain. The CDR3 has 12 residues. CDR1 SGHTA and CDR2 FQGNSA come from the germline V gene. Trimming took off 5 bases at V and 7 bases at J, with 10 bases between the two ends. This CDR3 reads CASSQQWNTQYF. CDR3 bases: TGTGCCAGCAGCCAACAGTGGAATACGCAGTATTTT.

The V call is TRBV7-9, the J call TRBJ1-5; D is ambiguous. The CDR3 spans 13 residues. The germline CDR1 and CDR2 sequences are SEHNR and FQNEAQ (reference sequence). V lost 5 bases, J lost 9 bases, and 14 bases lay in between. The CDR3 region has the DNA TGTGCCAGCAGCACAACCACGGTGGGGCCCCAGCATTTT. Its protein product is CASSTTTVGPQHF.

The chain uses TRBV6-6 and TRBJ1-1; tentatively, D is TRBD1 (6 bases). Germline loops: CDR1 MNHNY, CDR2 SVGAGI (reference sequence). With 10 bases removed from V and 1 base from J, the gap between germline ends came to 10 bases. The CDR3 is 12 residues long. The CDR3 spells CATVTGNTEAFF. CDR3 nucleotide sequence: TGTGCCACGGTGACAGGGAACACTGAAGCTTTCTTT.

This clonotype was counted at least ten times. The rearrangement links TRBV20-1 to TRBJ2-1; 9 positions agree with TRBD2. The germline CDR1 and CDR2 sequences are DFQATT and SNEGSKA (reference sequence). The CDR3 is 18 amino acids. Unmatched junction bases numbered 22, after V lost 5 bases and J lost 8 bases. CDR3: CSAQTGTSPISPGDEQFF. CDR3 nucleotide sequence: TGCAGTGCTCAAACCGGGACTAGCCCTATTTCGCCTGGGGATGAGCAGTTCTTC.

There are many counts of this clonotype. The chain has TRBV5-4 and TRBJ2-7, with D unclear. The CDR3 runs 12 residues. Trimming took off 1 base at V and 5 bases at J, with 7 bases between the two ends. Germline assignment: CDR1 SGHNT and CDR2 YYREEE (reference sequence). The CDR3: CASSLWANEQYF. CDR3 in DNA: TGTGCCAGCAGCTTGTGGGCCAACGAGCAGTACTTC.